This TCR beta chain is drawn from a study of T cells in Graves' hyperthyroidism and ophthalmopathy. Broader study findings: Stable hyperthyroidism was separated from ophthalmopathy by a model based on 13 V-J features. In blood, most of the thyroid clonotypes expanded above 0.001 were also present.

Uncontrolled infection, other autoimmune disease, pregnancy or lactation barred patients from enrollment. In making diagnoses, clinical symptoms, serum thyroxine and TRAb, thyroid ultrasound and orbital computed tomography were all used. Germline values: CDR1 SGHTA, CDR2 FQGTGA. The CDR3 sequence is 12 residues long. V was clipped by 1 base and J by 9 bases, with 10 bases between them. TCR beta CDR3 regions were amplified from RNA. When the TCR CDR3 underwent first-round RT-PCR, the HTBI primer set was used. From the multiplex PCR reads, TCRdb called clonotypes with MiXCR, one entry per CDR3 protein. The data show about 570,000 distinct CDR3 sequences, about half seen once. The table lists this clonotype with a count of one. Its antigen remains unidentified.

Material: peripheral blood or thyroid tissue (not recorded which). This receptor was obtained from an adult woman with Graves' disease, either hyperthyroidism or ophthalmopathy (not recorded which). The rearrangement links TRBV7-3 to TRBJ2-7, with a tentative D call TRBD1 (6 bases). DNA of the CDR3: TGTGCCAGCAGCTTAAGAGGGGGACGGCAGTACTTC. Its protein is CASSLRGGRQYF.